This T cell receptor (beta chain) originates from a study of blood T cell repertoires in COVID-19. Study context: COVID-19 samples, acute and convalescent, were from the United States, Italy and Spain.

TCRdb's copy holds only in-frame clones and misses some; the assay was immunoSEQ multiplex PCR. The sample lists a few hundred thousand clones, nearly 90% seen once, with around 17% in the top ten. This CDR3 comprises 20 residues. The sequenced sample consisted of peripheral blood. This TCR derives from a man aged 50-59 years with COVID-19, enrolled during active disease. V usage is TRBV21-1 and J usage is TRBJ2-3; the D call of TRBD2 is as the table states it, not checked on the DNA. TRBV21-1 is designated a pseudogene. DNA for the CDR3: TGTGCCAGCAGCAAATCCCCCCCCCGAACTAGCGGTTGGGGCCCAGATACGCAGTATTTT. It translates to CASSKSPPRTSGWGPDTQYF.